This T cell receptor (beta chain) was identified during a study of shared clonotypes between healthy human individuals. The naive CD8 population came from CD45RO-negative cells selected for CCR7, without terminally differentiated effector memory CD45RA+ cells. As to this clone: The same CDR3 arises from other DNA sequences in this sample as well.

Clones were sequenced by immunoSEQ multiplex PCR, and TCRdb holds only the in-frame ones, with some missing. The sample contains roughly 570,000 clones, about 98% of which appear only once. This CDR3 region has 12 residues. Trimming left V 6 bases short and J 1 base short, with 7 bases between. Germline CDR1 MDHEN, CDR2 SYDVKM. This chain joins TRBV28 and TRBJ2-7; unclear D gene. Sequenced sample: naive CD8+ T cells sorted from blood. This TCR came from a man aged 25-45 years in good health. In DNA form, the CDR3 reads TGTGCCAGCAGCACTCCGTCCTACGAGCAGTACTTC. It is translated as CASSTPSYEQYF.